The clone carrying this T cell receptor (beta chain) occurred a few times. Its antigen is undetermined. The sample is drawn from a study of human T cells and chemical hapten exposure. Notes on the study in general: Expanded TCRs clustered into significantly more large CDR3 similarity groups than controls, the analysis revealed. Sensitizing with DPC caused no change in TCRs above 1 in 1000 frequency.

The time point: pre-sensitization, week 0. Stated treatment: therapeutic diphenylcyclopropenone sensitization with weekly scalp DPC. Each donor was an alopecia patient between 18 and 70 years of age who qualified for DPC. Per the authors' pipeline: Counting gave a median of 95,638 TCRs per sample, with values ranging from about 23,224 to 700,000. TCRdb reprocessed the RACE reads via MiXCR and lists one record per CDR3 protein. These V and J calls derive from TCRdb rather than the authors' analysis. This table has around 57,000 distinct CDR3 sequences, 11% appearing once. In germline, CDR1 is LGHDT, CDR2 YNNKEL (reference sequence). V was shortened by 0 bases and J by 7 bases, with 10 bases between the two germline ends. The CDR3 is 15 amino acids.

The sequenced sample was whole blood, obtained in connection with sensitization to the hapten diphenylcyclopropenone (DPC). The chain couples TRBV3-1 to TRBJ1-6; a weak D match, TRBD1 (6 bases). The source is a woman aged 40 to 50 with alopecia areata. Some clones in this sample may be carry-over from other donors' samples. The CDR3 nucleotides read TGTGCCAGCAGCCAAGACTGGCAGGGGAATTCACCCCTCCACTTT. This sequence encodes CASSQDWQGNSPLHF. Looking up the rest from reference TRBV3-1 and TRBJ1-6 gives the full variable domain: DTAVSQTPKYLVTQMGNDKSIKCEQNLGHDTMYWYKQDSKKFLKIMFSYNNKELIINETVPNRFSPKSPDKAHLNLHINSLELGDSAVYFCASSQDWQGNSPLHFGNGTRLTVT.